This is a list of T cell receptor beta chains from one sample in a study of monozygotic twins with inflammatory bowel disease. TCRdb reworked the 5' RACE reads into one entry per CDR3 protein, no DNA. The sample spans 330,000 or so distinct CDR3 sequences; the ten largest clones claim approximately 2%. Sample: blood. Source of these receptors: a human donor with ulcerative colitis or Crohn's disease, or a healthy co-twin of an affected twin (not recorded which). Both conserved end residues are part of each CDR3.

v_gene	j_gene	CDR3aa
TRBV4-1	TRBJ1-6	CASSQVVANSPLHF
TRBV4-3	TRBJ1-4	CASSQSEKLFF
TRBV3-1	TRBJ2-1	CASSQDANSYNEQFF
TRBV19	TRBJ1-1	CASSISMLTEAFF
TRBV4-3	TRBJ1-2	CASSGVGGPGNYGYTF
TRBV19	TRBJ1-5	CASSTSGSGQPQHF
TRBV10-3	TRBJ1-5	CAAAGQFNQPQHF
TRBV6-4	TRBJ2-1	CASSRDRRDNEQFF
TRBV25-1	TRBJ2-1	CASRGAGLYNEQFF
TRBV11-2	TRBJ2-7	CASAALGYEQYF
TRBV5-1	TRBJ1-6	CASGRGPGDSPLHF
TRBV2	TRBJ2-1	CASRRTALARNEQFF
TRBV7-8	TRBJ2-7	CASSPVDRPYEQYF
TRBV28	TRBJ2-4	CASSLQTTKNIQYF
TRBV20-1	TRBJ1-1	CSARDLDRGQGTEAFF
TRBV16	TRBJ1-4	CASSPPGQGIEKLFF
TRBV7-2	TRBJ2-3	CASSFTILAGGPDTQYF
TRBV20-1	TRBJ2-7	CSARSKGASGGYYEQYF
TRBV11-1	TRBJ2-2	CASRHLNYRDRENTGELFF
TRBV27	TRBJ2-5	CASSLIKQGEKGETQYF
TRBV28	TRBJ2-2	CASGVLADNTGELFF